The 6 T cell receptor beta chains given below trace back to one sample, sequenced in a study of blood T cells in healthy people across ages. Combining a sample-barcoded 5' primer with a J-beta primer mix, a second PCR ran for roughly 6 to 12 cycles. One entry per CDR3 protein, called by TCRdb with MiXCR from the 5' RACE reads. Of roughly 1,500,000 distinct CDR3 sequences detected, 34% appear once; the ten largest clones hold about 11%. The sample comprised blood. Every receptor here comes from a woman aged 30 to 39 in good health.

This clonotype was picked up a small number of times. V gene TRBV27 combines with J gene TRBJ2-5; 7 nucleotides line up with TRBD2. The J call could be wrong; TRBJ2-7 is a better fit for the DNA end. The CDR3 is made up of 14 amino acids. Germline V gene sequence: CDR1 MNHEY, CDR2 SMNVEV (reference sequence). DNA of the CDR3: TGTGCCAGCAGTTCGCCGGGACTAACCCACGAGCAGTACTTC. Translated: CASSSPGLTHEQYF.

This clonotype was observed many times. The V gene is TRBV29-1, the J gene TRBJ1-2, with 10 bases matching TRBD1. Germline V gene lookup returns CDR1 SQVTM and CDR2 ANQGSEA. V shed 7 bases, J shed 6 bases, and the junction held 2 bases outside the gene matches. The CDR3 is 11 amino acids. Here the CDR3 DNA reads TGCAGCGGGGGGACAGGGGATGGCTACACCTTC. Amino acids: CSGGTGDGYTF.

This sequence joins TRBV3-1 and TRBJ1-2; 7 bases map to TRBD1. V lost 4 bases and J lost 0; bases outside the gene matches: 5. Germline V gives CDR1 LGHDT, CDR2 YNNKEL (reference sequence). This CDR3 has 15 amino acids. CDR3 region: CASSRGTVTNYGYTF. The CDR3, as DNA: TGTGCCAGCAGCCGCGGGACAGTAACTAACTATGGCTACACCTTC.

The chain is built from TRBV21-1 and TRBJ2-1; the table assigns TRBD1, which was not confirmed against the DNA. TRBV21-1 is a recognized pseudogene. The CDR3 consists of 16 residues. The DNA for the CDR3 is TGTGCCAGCAGCCCGGGACTAGGGGTCTCCTACAATGAGCAGTTCTTC. Translated: CASSPGLGVSYNEQFF.

This clonotype was seen only a few times. V is TRBV14 and J is TRBJ1-3; D unclear. The germline V and J ends were trimmed by 2 bases and 0 bases, with 5 bases remaining between them. Germline V CDR1 and CDR2: SGHDN, FVKESK. This CDR3 comprises 14 residues. Here the CDR3 DNA reads TGTGCCAGCAGCCAACGGATCTCTGGAAACACCATATATTTT. Protein sequence: CASSQRISGNTIYF.

This clonotype was seen more than once but under ten times. The chain recombines TRBV9 with TRBJ1-2; possibly TRBD1 for D (6 bases). The CDR3 extends over 14 amino acids. Looked up from germline, CDR1 is SGDLS and CDR2 is YYNGEE. The V end lost 3 bases, the J end lost 3 bases, and 12 bases lay between the germline ends. In nucleotides, the CDR3 is TGTGCCAGCAGCGGTCGGACAGCCTACTATGGCTACACCTTC. Protein sequence: CASSGRTAYYGYTF.